This is a list of T cell receptor beta chains from one sample in a study of blood T cell repertoires in COVID-19. Some clones are missing from TCRdb's copy, which holds only in-frame ones; the method was immunoSEQ multiplex PCR. This table has hundreds of thousands of clones, over 85% appearing once. What was sequenced was peripheral blood. Receptors were obtained from a young woman with COVID-19, enrolled during active disease. Both conserved end residues are part of each CDR3. The D gene is left open where the match is weak. Some rows have no size entry. The others give once, few or many, or a class for an expanded clone.

CDR3	DNA	V	J	size	D
CASSLDRGSGTEAFF	TGTGCCAGCAGTCTGGACAGGGGGTCGGGCACTGAAGCTTTCTTT	TRBV27	TRBJ1-1	.	TRBD1
CASSDRGYNSPLHF	TGTGCCAGCAGTGACAGAGGATATAATTCACCCCTCCACTTT	TRBV27	TRBJ1-6	.	.
CASSMGVFDGYTF	TGTGCCAGTAGTATGGGAGTCTTTGATGGCTACACCTTC	TRBV19	TRBJ1-2	.	.
CASSGRGIFTEAFF	TGCGCCAGCAGCGGGCGGGGAATTTTCACTGAAGCTTTCTTT	TRBV5-1	TRBJ1-1	.	.
CASSSPGVHNSPLHF	TGTGCCAGCAGTTCCCCCGGGGTTCATAATTCACCCCTCCACTTT	TRBV28	TRBJ1-6	.	.
CASSPGGANEKLFF	TGTGCCAGCAGCCCCGGGGGGGCGAATGAAAAACTGTTTTTT	TRBV9	TRBJ1-4	.	.
CASSSQGTEAFF	TGTGCCAGCAGCTCCCAGGGGACTGAAGCTTTCTTT	TRBV9	TRBJ1-1	.	.
CASRDRWDTEAFF	TGTGCCAGCAGGGACAGGTGGGACACTGAAGCTTTCTTT	TRBV2	TRBJ1-1	.	TRBD1
CASSFTGTTGGETQYF	TGTGCCAGCAGCTTTACCGGGACTACAGGGGGGGAGACCCAGTACTTC	TRBV7-2	TRBJ2-5	.	.
CAISTSGISPPLHF	TGTGCCATCAGTACCTCAGGTATAAGTCCACCCCTCCACTTT	TRBV10-3	TRBJ1-6	.	.
CASSHGGNSPLHF	TGTGCCAGCAGCCACGGCGGAAATTCACCCCTCCACTTT	TRBV14	TRBJ1-6	.	.
CASSEQGLPEAFF	TGTGCCAGCAGTGAACAGGGTCTGCCTGAAGCTTTCTTT	TRBV6-1	TRBJ1-1	.	.
CASSAGVSNQPQHF	TGTGCCAGCAGCGCAGGGGTTAGCAATCAGCCCCAGCATTTT	TRBV9	TRBJ1-5	.	.
CASSGQGNQPQHF	TGTGCCAGCAGTGGACAGGGCAATCAGCCCCAGCATTTT	TRBV2	TRBJ1-5	.	.
CASSYSTGVSNQPQHF	TGTGCCAGCAGTTACTCTACAGGGGTTAGCAATCAGCCCCAGCATTTT	TRBV6-5	TRBJ1-5	.	TRBD1
CASSIDHQRLNQPQHF	TGTGCCAGTAGTATAGATCACCAGAGACTCAATCAGCCCCAGCATTTT	TRBV19	TRBJ1-5	.	.
CASSFRGQGRRDEQFF	TGTGCCAGTAGTTTTCGGGGACAGGGGCGTAGGGATGAGCAGTTCTTC	TRBV19	TRBJ2-1	.	TRBD1
CASSYSGLEEKLFF	TGTGCCAGCAGTTACTCTGGACTCGAGGAAAAACTGTTTTTT	TRBV6-5	TRBJ1-4	.	.
CASSQDQLYGYTF	TGCGCCAGCAGCCAAGATCAACTCTATGGCTACACCTTC	TRBV4-1	TRBJ1-2	.	.
CASSLAGGTSYEQYF	TGTGCCAGCAGCTTAGCGGGGGGGACTTCCTACGAGCAGTACTTC	TRBV7-2	TRBJ2-7	.	TRBD2
CASSPHTGNYGYTF	TGTGCCAGCAGCCCCCACACAGGGAACTATGGCTACACCTTC	TRBV9	TRBJ1-2	.	.
CAWSVLGGGPLHF	TGTGCCTGGAGTGTACTCGGGGGGGGCCCCCTCCACTTT	TRBV30	TRBJ1-6	.	.
CASSVGQGGTYEQYF	TGTGCCAGCAGCGTAGGTCAGGGAGGGACCTACGAGCAGTACTTC	TRBV9	TRBJ2-7	.	TRBD2
CASSDDRGADTQYF	TGTGCCAGCAGTGACGACAGGGGCGCAGATACGCAGTATTTT	TRBV25-1	TRBJ2-3	.	TRBD1
CAISEGRGGSTGELFF	TGTGCCATCAGTGAGGGGCGTGGAGGGAGCACCGGGGAGCTGTTTTTT	TRBV10-3	TRBJ2-2	.	.
CASSQDRQNTEAFF	TGTGCCAGCAGCCAAGATCGACAGAACACTGAAGCTTTCTTT	TRBV4-2	TRBJ1-1	.	.
CASSETRASGNTIYF	TGTGCCAGCAGTGAAACGAGGGCCTCTGGAAACACCATATATTTT	TRBV6-1	TRBJ1-3	.	.
CASSNRDYSPLHF	TGTGCCAGTAGTAACCGGGACTATTCACCCCTCCACTTT	TRBV19	TRBJ1-6	few	.
CASSPGGVWEETQYF	TGTGCCAGCAGCCCCGGAGGGGTGTGGGAAGAGACCCAGTACTTC	TRBV11-2	TRBJ2-5	.	.
CAISAVGQGRGTEAFF	TGTGCCATCAGCGCGGTGGGACAGGGTAGAGGCACTGAAGCTTTCTTT	TRBV10-3	TRBJ1-1	once	TRBD1
CASSYEEEPINEKLFF	TGTGCCAGCAGTTACGAGGAGGAGCCGATTAATGAAAAACTGTTTTTT	TRBV6-6	TRBJ1-4	.	.
CASSERQVYGYTF	TGTGCCAGCAGTGAAAGGCAGGTCTATGGCTACACCTTC	TRBV2	TRBJ1-2	.	.
CASSSGLAASTDTQYF	TGTGCCAGCAGTTCGGGACTAGCGGCTAGCACAGATACGCAGTATTTT	TRBV6-6	TRBJ2-3	.	TRBD2
CATRRGTGGTDTQYF	TGTGCCACCAGGAGGGGGACAGGGGGCACAGATACGCAGTATTTT	TRBV24-1	TRBJ2-3	.	TRBD1
CASSYSISLRSPLHF	TGTGCCAGCAGTTACTCTATCAGTTTACGTTCACCCCTCCACTTT	TRBV6-5	TRBJ1-6	.	.
CASSSQGNTIYF	TGTGCCAGCAGCTCGCAGGGGAACACCATATATTTT	TRBV3-1/TRBV3-2	TRBJ1-3	.	.
CASSEGGTGGNGYTF	TGTGCCAGCAGTGAAGGTGGGACAGGGGGGAATGGCTACACCTTC	TRBV6-1	TRBJ1-2	.	TRBD1
CASSPQGSSGNTIYF	TGTGCCAGCAGCCCTCAGGGGAGCTCTGGAAACACCATATATTTT	TRBV7-9	TRBJ1-3	.	.
CASSLRGVDDTFF	TGTGCCAGCAGCCTGCGGGGTGTTGATGATACTTTCTTT	TRBV3-1/TRBV3-2	TRBJ1-1	.	.
CASSFRANSPLHF	TGTGCCAGCAGTTTCAGGGCGAATTCACCCCTCCACTTT	TRBV28	TRBJ1-6	.	.
CASSLGSPRGTEAFF	TGTGCCAGCAGTCTCGGGAGTCCCCGGGGGACTGAAGCTTTCTTT	TRBV27	TRBJ1-1	.	.
CASSPRQGGAEAFF	TGTGCCAGCTCACCCCGACAGGGGGGCGCTGAAGCTTTCTTT	TRBV18	TRBJ1-1	.	TRBD1
CASSSRGTGGIGGEQYF	TGTGCCAGCAGCTCGAGGGGGACAGGGGGTATAGGAGGCGAGCAGTACTTC	TRBV7-2	TRBJ2-7	.	TRBD1
CASSLPFGQGRDQPQHF	TGTGCCAGCAGTTTACCATTCGGACAGGGGAGAGATCAGCCCCAGCATTTT	TRBV27	TRBJ1-5	.	TRBD1
CASSSPGTDEQYF	TGTGCCAGCAGCTCACCCGGGACTGACGAGCAGTACTTC	TRBV7-2	TRBJ2-7	few	.
CASSLTGSYGYTF	TGTGCCAGCAGCTTGACAGGGAGCTATGGCTACACCTTC	TRBV5-6	TRBJ1-2	.	.
CAWTFGQGTYGYTF	TGTGCCTGGACATTCGGACAGGGGACCTATGGCTACACCTTC	TRBV30	TRBJ1-2	.	TRBD1
CASTKGLAGGLYQETQYF	TGTGCCAGCACTAAGGGACTAGCGGGGGGATTGTACCAAGAGACCCAGTACTTC	TRBV2	TRBJ2-5	.	TRBD2
CASSYAIGYGYTF	TGTGCCAGCAGTTATGCGATTGGCTATGGCTACACCTTC	TRBV2	TRBJ1-2	.	.
CASNAGRGDQPQHF	TGTGCCAGCAACGCGGGGAGGGGCGATCAGCCCCAGCATTTT	TRBV6-4	TRBJ1-5	.	.
CASSPSLSGTDTQYF	TGTGCCAGCAGCCCTAGCCTTTCCGGCACAGATACGCAGTATTTT	TRBV28	TRBJ2-3	.	.
CASSVRGGKNIQYF	TGTGCCAGCAGTGTGCGGGGGGGCAAAAACATTCAGTACTTC	TRBV25-1	TRBJ2-4	.	TRBD2
CASTRDLYGYTF	TGTGCCAGCACCAGGGATCTCTATGGCTACACCTTC	TRBV12-3/TRBV12-4	TRBJ1-2	once	.
CAWGTSSYEQYF	TGTGCCTGGGGTACTAGCTCCTACGAGCAGTACTTC	TRBV30	TRBJ2-7	.	.